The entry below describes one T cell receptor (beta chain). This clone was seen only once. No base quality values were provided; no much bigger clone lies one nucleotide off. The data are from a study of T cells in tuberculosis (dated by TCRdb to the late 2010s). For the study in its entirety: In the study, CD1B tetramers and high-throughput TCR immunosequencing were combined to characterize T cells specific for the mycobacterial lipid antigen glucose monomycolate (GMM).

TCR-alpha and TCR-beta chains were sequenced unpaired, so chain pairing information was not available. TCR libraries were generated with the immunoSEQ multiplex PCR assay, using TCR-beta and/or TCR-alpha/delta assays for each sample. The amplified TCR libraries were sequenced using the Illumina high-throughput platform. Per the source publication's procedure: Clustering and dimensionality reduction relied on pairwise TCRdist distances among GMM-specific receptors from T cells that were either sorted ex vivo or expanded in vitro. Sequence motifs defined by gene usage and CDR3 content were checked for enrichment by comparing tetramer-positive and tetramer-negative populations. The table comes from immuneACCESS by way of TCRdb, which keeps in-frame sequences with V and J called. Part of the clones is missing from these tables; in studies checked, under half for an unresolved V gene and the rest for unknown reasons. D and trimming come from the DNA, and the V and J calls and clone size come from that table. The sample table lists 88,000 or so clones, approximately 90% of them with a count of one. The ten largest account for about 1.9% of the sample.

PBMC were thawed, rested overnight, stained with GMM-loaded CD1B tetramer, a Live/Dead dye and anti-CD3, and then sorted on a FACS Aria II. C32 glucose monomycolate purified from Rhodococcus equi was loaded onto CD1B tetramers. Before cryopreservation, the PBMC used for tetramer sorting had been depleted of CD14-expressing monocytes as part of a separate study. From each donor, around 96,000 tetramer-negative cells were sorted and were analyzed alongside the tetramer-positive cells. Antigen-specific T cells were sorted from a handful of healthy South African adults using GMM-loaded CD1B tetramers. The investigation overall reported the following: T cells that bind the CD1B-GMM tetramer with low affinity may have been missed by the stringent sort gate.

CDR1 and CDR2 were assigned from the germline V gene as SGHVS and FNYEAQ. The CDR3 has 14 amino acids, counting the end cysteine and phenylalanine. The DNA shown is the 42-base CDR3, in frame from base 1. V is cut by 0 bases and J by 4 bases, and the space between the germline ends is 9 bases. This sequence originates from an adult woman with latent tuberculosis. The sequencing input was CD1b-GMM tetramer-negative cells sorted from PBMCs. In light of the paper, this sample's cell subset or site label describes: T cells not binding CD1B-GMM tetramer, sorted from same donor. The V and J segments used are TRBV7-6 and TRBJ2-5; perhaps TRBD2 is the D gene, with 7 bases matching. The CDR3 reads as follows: CASSLAGGPETQYF. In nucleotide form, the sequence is TGTGCCAGCAGCTTAGCGGGGGGGCCAGAGACCCAGTACTTC.